This is a list of T cell receptor beta chains from one sample in a study of blood T cell repertoires in COVID-19. Assay used: immunoSEQ multiplex PCR; TCRdb lists only in-frame clones, some missing. Of some 190,000 clones listed, 76% are singletons. Sequenced: peripheral blood. The receptors were gathered from a woman between 50 and 59 years old with active or convalescent COVID-19. The conserved cysteine and the conserved F or W are not part of the CDR3 here.

>TRBV28|TRBJ2-7
ASRVHVSSYEQY
>TRBV7-3|TRBJ2-7
ASSPGGSSYEQY
>TRBV11-2|TRBJ2-5
ASSFNGQSAETQY
>TRBV28|TRBJ2-1
ASSLSSNEQF
>TRBV5-8|TRBJ1-5
ASSSDRGGNQPQH
>TRBV5-6|TRBJ2-1
ASSSLSPLNEQF
>TRBV29-1|TRBJ1-2
SVEDPTGRKLNYGYT
>TRBV7-2|TRBJ2-3
ASNLWGLYTDTQY
>TRBV30|TRBJ2-7
AWSVGGLAA
>TRBV19|TRBJ2-1
ASEAEVPYNEQF
>TRBV12-3/TRBV12-4|TRBJ1-2
ASSPDRGYGYT
>TRBV19|TRBJ2-3
ASSLGQGTDTQY
>TRBV4-3|TRBJ2-1
APPRLQGGDDGEQF
>TRBV6-2/TRBV6-3|TRBJ1-2
ASRPLRDIANYGYT
>TRBV4-3|TRBJ2-7
ASSQGTLAGAGEQY
>TRBV11-3|TRBJ1-1
ASSLDKNTEAF